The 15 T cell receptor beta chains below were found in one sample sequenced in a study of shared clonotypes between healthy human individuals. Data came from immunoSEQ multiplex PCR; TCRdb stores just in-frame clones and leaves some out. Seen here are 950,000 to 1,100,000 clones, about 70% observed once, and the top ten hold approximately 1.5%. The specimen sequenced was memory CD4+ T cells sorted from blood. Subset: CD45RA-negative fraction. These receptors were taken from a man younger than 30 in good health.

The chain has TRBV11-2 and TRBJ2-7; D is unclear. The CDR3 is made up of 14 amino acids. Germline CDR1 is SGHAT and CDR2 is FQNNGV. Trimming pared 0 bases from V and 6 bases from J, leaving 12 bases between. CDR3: CASSLESGPREQYF. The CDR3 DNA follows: TGTGCCAGCAGCTTAGAGTCGGGCCCCCGCGAGCAGTACTTC.

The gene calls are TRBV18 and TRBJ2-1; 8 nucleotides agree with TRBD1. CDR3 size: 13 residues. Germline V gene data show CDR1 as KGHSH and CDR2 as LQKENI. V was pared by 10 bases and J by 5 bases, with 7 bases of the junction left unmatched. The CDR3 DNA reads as TGTGCCACCAAACAGGGGGTAGACAATGAGCAGTTCTTC. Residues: CATKQGVDNEQFF.

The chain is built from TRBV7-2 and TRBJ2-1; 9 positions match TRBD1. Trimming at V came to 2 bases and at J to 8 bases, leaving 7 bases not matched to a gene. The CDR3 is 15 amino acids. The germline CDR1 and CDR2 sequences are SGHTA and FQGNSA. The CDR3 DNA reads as TGTGCCAGCAGCTTACAACCGGGACAGGGCTATGAGCAGTTCTTC. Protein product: CASSLQPGQGYEQFF.

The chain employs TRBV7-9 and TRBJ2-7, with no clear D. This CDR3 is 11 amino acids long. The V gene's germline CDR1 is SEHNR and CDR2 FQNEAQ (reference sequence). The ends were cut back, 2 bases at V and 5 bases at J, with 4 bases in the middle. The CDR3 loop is CASSLINEQYF. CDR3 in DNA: TGTGCCAGCAGCTTAATAAACGAGCAGTACTTC.

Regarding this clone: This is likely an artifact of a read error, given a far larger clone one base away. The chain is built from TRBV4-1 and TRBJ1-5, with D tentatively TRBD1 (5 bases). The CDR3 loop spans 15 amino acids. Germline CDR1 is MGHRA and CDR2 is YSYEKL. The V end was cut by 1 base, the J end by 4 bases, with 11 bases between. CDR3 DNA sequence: TGCGCCAGCAGCCAAGTGCAGGGAGATAATCAGCCCCAGCATTTT. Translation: CASSQVQGDNQPQHF.

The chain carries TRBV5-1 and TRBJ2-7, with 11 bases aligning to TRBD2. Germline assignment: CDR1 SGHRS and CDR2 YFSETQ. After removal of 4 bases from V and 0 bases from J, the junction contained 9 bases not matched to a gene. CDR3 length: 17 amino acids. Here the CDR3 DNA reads TGCGCCAGCAGCCCGAAGACTAGCGGGGTTACCTCCTACGAGCAGTACTTC. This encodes CASSPKTSGVTSYEQYF.

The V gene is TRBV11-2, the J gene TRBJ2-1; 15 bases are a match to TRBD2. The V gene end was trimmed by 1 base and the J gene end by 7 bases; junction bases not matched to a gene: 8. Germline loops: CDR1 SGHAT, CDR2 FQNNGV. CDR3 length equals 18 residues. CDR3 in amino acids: CASSLGRTSGGAGNEQFF. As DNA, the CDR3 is TGTGCCAGCAGCTTAGGTAGGACTAGCGGGGGGGCTGGGAATGAGCAGTTCTTC.

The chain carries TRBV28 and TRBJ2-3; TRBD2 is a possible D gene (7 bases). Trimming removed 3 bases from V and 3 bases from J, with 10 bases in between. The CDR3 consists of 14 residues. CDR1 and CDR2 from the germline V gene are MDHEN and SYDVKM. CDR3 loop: CASSFRGATDTQYF. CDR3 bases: TGTGCCAGCAGTTTCCGGGGGGCAACAGATACGCAGTATTTT.

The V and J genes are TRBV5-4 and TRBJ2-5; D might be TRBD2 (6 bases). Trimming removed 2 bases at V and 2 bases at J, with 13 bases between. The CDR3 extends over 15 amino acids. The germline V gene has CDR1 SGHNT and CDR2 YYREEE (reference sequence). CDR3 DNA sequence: TGTGCCAGCAGCTTTGGAATGCGGGATCAAGAGACCCAGTACTTC. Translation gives CASSFGMRDQETQYF.

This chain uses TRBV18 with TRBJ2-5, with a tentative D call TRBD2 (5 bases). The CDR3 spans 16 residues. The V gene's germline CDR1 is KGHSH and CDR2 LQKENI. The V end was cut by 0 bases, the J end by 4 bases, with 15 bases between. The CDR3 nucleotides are TGTGCCAGCTCACCACCGGCCCGAGGGAGCGGAGAGACCCAGTACTTC. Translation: CASSPPARGSGETQYF.

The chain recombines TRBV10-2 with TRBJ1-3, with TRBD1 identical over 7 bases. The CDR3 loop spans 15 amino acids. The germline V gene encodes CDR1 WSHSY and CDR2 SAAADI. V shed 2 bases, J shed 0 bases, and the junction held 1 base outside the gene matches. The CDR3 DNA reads TGCGCCAGCAGTGAGAGGGGGCTCTCTGGAAACACCATATATTTT. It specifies CASSERGLSGNTIYF.

Written as DNA, the CDR3 is TGTGCCAGCAGCTCCGGCCTGAACACCGGGGAGCTGTTTTTT. Translating gives CASSSGLNTGELFF. The V gene is TRBV7-2, the J gene TRBJ2-2; D is unclear. Germline lookup yields CDR1 SGHTA and CDR2 FQGNSA. The CDR3 has 14 residues. Trimming removed 4 bases from V and 1 base from J, with 7 bases in between.

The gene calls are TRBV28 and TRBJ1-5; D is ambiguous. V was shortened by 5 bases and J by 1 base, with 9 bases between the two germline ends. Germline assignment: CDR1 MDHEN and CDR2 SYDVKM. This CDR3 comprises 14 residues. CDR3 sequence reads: CASSPLESNQPQHF. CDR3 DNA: TGTGCCAGCAGTCCCCTGGAGAGCAATCAGCCCCAGCATTTT.

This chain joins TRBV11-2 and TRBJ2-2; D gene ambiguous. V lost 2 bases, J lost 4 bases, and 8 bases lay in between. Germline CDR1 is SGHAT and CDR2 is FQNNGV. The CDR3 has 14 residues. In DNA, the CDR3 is TGTGCCAGCAGCTTAACACGGATCACCGGGGAGCTGTTTTTT. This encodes CASSLTRITGELFF.

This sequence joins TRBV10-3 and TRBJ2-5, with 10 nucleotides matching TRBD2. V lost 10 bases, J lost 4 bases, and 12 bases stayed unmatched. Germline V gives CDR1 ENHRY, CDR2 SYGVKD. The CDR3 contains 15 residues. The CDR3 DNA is TGTGCCACAGAGTCCAGCGGGGGGGCTTCAGAGACCCAGTACTTC. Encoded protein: CATESSGGASETQYF.